The clone carrying this T cell receptor beta chain turned up a few times. Its specificity is unknown. The data are from a study of T cell responses to AZD1222 COVID-19 vaccine. Study conclusions and caveats: The breadth and depth of Spike-specific TCRs increased once two AZD1222 doses had been given. Repertoires were obtained only post-peak T cell response. Most donors were white British, females outnumbered males, and clonal diversity was possibly underestimated.

Only in-frame clones appear in the TCRdb table, and some are missing; sequencing was by immunoSEQ multiplex PCR. The data hold some 180,000 clones, with 80% to 95% observed a single time. Combined were second doses at about 4 or about 12 weeks. The V gene end was trimmed by 7 bases and the J gene end by 11 bases; junction bases not matched to a gene: 15. Germline V gene lookup returns CDR1 SQVTM and CDR2 ANQGSEA. The CDR3 loop spans 13 amino acids. This chain connects TRBV29-1 to TRBJ2-3; 7 nucleotides align to TRBD2. The sample consisted of peripheral blood, taken 28 days after the second AZD1222 dose. This TCR came from an adult who received the AZD1222 COVID-19 vaccine. Written as DNA, the CDR3 is TGCAGCGCTGATGTCGGCGGGAGACGACGGCAGTATTTT. Protein product: CSADVGGRRRQYF.